What follows are 5 T cell receptor beta chains derived from one specimen sequenced in a study of cytomegalovirus exposure and HLA in healthy donors. With 60 Vbeta and 13 Jbeta primers, the PCR was carried out. TCRdb's table, derived via immunoSEQ multiplex PCR, lists solely in-frame clones and lacks some. The data hold about 220,000 clones, with roughly 87% observed a single time. Material: PBMCs. The receptors come from a middle-aged woman in good health and CMV-seropositive.

A word on this clone: The identical CDR3 is also encoded by other nucleotide sequences in the sample. The gene calls are TRBV5-1 and TRBJ1-2; 9 nucleotides line up with TRBD1. The CDR3 consists of 15 residues. Trimming took 2 bases from V and 2 from J; bases not matched to a gene: 4. Germline values: CDR1 SGHRS, CDR2 YFSETQ. The CDR3 DNA is TGCGCCAGCAGCTTCAGTGGACAGGGGAACTATGGCTACACCTTC. Translating gives CASSFSGQGNYGYTF.

This clone was counted once. The chain is built from TRBV2 and TRBJ1-1; perhaps TRBD1 as D (6 bases). Germline V gives CDR1 SNHLY, CDR2 FYNNEI. CDR3 length: 13 residues. Trimming removed 7 bases from V and 2 bases from J, with 11 bases in between. CDR3 loop: CASTADSNTEAFF. For the CDR3, the DNA is TGTGCCAGCACAGCGGACAGTAACACTGAAGCTTTCTTT.

The rearrangement uses TRBV19 and TRBJ1-2; D is ambiguous. CDR1 is LNHDA, CDR2 SQIVND, per germline (reference sequence). With 4 bases removed from V and 5 bases from J, the gap between germline ends came to 11 bases. The CDR3 is 13 amino acids. The CDR3, as DNA: TGTGCCAGTAGTACAAACACAGAATATGGCTACACCTTC. Residues: CASSTNTEYGYTF.

This sequence joins TRBV7-2 and TRBJ1-3; unclear D gene. Germline V gene lookup returns CDR1 SGHTA and CDR2 FQGNSA. The CDR3 length is 15 residues. Deletions cut 5 bases from V and 0 bases from J, with 11 bases between. Here the CDR3 DNA reads TGTGCCAGCAGCACTCCGGGGAGCTCTGGAAACACCATATATTTT. This sequence encodes CASSTPGSSGNTIYF.

V usage is TRBV11-3 and J usage is TRBJ2-3, with 14 bases lining up with TRBD2. Germline values: CDR1 SGHNT, CDR2 YENEEA. The CDR3 runs 15 residues. J lost 5 bases, V lost 5 bases, and 3 bases had no gene match. DNA for the CDR3: TGTGCCAGCAGCCCGGGACTAGCGGGGGTAGATACGCAGTATTTT. As protein: CASSPGLAGVDTQYF.